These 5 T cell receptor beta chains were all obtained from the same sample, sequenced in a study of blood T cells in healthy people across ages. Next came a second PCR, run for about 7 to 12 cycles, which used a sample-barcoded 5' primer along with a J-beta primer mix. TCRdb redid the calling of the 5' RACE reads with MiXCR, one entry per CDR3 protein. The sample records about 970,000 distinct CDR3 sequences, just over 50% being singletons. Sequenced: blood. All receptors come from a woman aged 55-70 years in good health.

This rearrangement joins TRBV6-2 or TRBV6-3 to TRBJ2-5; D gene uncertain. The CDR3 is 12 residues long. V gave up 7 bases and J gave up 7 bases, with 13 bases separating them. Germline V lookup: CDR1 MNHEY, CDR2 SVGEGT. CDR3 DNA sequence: TGTGCCAGCAACCCAGGTGGAGTGACCCAGTACTTC. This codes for CASNPGGVTQYF.

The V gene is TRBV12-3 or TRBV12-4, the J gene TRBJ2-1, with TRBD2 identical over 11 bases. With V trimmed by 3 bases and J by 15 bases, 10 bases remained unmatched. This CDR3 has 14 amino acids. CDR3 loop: CASSLMTSGKGGFF. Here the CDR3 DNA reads TGTGCCAGCAGTTTGATGACTAGCGGGAAGGGGGGGTTCTTC.

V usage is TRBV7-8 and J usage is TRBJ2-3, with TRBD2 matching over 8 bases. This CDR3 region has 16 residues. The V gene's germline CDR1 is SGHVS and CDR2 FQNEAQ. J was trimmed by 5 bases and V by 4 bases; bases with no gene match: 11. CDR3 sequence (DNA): TGTGCCAGCAGCTCTCAAGCTAGCGGGCGGGGAGATACGCAGTATTTT. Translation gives CASSSQASGRGDTQYF.

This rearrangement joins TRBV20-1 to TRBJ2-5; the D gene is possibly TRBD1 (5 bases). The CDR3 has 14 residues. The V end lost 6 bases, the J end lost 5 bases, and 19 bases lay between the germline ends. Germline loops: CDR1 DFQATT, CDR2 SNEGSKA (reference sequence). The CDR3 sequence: CSALGRRTAETQYF. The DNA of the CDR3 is TGCAGTGCCCTGGGGCGACGCACGGCTGAGACCCAGTACTTC.

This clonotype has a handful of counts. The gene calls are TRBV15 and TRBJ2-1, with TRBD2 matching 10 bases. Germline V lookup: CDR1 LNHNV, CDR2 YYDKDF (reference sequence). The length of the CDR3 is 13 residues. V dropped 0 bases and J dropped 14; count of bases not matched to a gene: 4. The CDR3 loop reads CATSRDLAGVKFF. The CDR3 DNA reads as TGTGCCACCAGCAGAGATCTAGCGGGAGTCAAGTTCTTC.